The following is a T cell receptor (beta chain) sequence with its context. The sample belongs to a study of blood T cell repertoires in COVID-19. Germline CDR1 reads MNHEY; CDR2 reads SVGEGT. With 6 bases removed from V and 0 bases from J, the gap between germline ends came to 14 bases. This CDR3 is built from 16 residues. Sequenced by immunoSEQ multiplex PCR; TCRdb stores in-frame clones only, minus some. Here the sample spans 450,000 or so clones, approximately 89% being singletons. The source material was peripheral blood. The V and J genes are TRBV6-2 or TRBV6-3 and TRBJ1-4, with D uncertain. The sequence derives from a middle-aged woman with COVID-19, enrolled during active disease. The CDR3, as DNA: TGTGCCAGCAGCCTCATCACGGGGACAACTAATGAAAAACTGTTTTTT. Amino acids: CASSLITGTTNEKLFF.